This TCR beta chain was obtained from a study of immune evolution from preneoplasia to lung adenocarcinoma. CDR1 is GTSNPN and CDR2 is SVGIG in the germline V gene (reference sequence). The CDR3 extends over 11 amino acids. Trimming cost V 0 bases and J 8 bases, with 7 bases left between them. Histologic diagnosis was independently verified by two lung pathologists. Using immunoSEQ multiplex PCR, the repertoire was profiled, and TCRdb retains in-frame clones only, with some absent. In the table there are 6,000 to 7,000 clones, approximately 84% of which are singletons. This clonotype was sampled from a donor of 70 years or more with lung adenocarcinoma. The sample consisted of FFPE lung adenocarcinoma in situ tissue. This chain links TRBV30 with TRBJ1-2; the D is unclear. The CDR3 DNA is TGTGCCTGGAGTGTAGGCGGAGGCTACACCTTC. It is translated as CAWSVGGGYTF.